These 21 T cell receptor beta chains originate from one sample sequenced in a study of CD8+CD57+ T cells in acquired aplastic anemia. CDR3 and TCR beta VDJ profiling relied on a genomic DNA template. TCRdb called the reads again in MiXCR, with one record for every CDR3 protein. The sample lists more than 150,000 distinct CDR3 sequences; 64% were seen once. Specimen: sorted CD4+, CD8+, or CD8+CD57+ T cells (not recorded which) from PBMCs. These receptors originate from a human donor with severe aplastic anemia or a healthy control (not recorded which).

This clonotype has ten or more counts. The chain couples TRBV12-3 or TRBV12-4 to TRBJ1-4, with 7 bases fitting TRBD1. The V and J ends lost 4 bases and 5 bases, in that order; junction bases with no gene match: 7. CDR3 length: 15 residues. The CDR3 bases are TGTGCCAGCAGTTCCGACAGGGCGACGAATGAAAAACTGTTTTTT. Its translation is CASSSDRATNEKLFF.

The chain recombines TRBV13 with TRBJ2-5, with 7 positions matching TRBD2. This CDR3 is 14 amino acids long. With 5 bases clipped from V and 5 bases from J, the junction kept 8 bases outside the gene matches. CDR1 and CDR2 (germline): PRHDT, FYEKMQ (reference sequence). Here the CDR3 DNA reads TGTGCCAGCAGCGAAGGACTAGTGCGGGAGACCCAGTACTTC. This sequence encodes CASSEGLVRETQYF.

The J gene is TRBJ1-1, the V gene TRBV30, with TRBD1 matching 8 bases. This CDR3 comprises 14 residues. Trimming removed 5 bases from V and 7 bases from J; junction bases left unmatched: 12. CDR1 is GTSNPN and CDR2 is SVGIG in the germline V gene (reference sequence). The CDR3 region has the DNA TGTGCCTGGTATGACCCGGGACAGGATTTTGAAGCTTTCTTT. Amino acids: CAWYDPGQDFEAFF.

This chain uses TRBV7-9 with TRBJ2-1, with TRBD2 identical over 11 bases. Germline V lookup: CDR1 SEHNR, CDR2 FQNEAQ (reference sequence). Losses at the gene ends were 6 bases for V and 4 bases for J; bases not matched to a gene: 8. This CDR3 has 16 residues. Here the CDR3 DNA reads TGTGCCAGCAGACATAGCGGGGGGGTTAATTACAATGAGCAGTTCTTC. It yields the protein CASRHSGGVNYNEQFF. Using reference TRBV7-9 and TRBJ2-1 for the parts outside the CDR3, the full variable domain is DTGVSQNPRHKITKRGQNVTFRCDPISEHNRLYWYRQTLGQGPEFLTYFQNEAQLEKSRLLSDRFSAERPKGSFSTLEIQRTEQGDSAMYLCASRHSGGVNYNEQFFGPGTRLTVL.

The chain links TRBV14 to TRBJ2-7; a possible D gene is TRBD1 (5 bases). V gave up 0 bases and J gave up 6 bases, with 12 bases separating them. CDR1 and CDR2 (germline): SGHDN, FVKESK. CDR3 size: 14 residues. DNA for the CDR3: TGTGCCAGCAGCCAAGATTTGAGGCAGGGCGAGCAGTACTTC. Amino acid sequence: CASSQDLRQGEQYF.

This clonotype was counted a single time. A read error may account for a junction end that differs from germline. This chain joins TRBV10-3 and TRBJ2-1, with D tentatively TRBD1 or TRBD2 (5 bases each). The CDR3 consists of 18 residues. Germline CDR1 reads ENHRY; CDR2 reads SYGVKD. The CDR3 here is CASSYLRRDLTALVGQFF. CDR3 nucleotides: TGTGCCAGCAGTTACCTCCGAAGGGACCTCACCGCCCTTGTAGGGCAGTTCTTC.

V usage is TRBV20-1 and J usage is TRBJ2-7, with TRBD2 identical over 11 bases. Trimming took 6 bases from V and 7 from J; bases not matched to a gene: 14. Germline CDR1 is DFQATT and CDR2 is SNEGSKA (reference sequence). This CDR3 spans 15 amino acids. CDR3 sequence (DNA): TGCAGTGCCCCAAGATTGACTAGCGGGATTAGGGAGCAGTACTTC. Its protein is CSAPRLTSGIREQYF.

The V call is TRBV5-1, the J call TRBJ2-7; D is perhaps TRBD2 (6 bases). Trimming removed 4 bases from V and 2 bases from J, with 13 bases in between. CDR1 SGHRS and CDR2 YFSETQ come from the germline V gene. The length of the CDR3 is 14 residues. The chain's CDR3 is CASSTGVFPYEQYF. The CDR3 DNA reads TGCGCCAGCAGCACGGGAGTCTTTCCCTACGAGCAGTACTTC.

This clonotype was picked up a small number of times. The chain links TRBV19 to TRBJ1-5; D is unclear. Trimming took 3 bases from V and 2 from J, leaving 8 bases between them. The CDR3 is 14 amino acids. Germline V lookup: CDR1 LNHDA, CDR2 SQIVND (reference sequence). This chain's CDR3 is CASSIRRGNQPQHF. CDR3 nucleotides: TGTGCCAGTAGTATTCGGAGGGGCAATCAGCCCCAGCATTTT.

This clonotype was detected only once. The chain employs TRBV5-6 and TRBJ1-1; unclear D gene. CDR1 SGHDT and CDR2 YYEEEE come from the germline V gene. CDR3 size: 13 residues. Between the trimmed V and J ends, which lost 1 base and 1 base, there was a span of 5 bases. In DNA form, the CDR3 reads TGTGCCAGCAGCTTGTGGGCGAACACTGAAGCTTTCTTT. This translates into CASSLWANTEAFF.

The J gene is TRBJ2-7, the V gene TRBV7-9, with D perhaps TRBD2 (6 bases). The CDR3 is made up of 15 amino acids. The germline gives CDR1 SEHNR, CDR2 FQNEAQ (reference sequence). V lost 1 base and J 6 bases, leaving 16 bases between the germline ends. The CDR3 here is CASSLGSTFGSEQYF. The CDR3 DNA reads TGTGCCAGCAGCTTAGGGTCCACATTCGGGAGCGAGCAGTACTTC.

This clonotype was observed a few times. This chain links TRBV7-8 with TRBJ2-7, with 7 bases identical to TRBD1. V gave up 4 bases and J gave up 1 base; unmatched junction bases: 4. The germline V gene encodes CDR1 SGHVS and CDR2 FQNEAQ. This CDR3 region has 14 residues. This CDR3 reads CASSSRDSSYEQYF. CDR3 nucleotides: TGTGCCAGCAGCTCCCGGGACAGTTCCTACGAGCAGTACTTC.

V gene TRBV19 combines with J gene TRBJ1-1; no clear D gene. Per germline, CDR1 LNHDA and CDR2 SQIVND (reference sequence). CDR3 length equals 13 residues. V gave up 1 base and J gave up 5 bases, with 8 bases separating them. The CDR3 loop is CASSIGIITEAFF. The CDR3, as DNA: TGTGCCAGTAGTATAGGTATAATAACTGAAGCTTTCTTT.

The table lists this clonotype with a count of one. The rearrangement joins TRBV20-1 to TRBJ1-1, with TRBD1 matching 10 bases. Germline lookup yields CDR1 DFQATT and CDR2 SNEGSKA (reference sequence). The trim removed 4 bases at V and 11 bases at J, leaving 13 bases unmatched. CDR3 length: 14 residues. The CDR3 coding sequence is TGCAGTGCTAAACCGATGACAGGGGGCCTCGGGGCTTTCTTT. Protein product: CSAKPMTGGLGAFF.

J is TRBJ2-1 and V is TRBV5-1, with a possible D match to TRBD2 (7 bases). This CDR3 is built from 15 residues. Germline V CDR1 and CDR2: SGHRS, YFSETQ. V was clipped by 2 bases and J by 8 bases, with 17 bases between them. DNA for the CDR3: TGCGCCAGCAGCTTCCTTCGGGGGGCCCTTGATGAGCAGTTCTTC. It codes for CASSFLRGALDEQFF.

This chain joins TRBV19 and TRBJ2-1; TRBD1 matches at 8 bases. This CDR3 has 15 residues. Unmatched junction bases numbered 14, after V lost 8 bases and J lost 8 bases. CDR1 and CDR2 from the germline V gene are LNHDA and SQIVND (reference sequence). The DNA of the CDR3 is TGTGCCAGTTCCGAACCGGGACAGGTTTTGCATGAGCAGTTCTTC. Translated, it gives CASSEPGQVLHEQFF. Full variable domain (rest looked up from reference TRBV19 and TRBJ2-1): DGGITQSPKYLFRKEGQNVTLSCEQNLNHDAMYWYRQDPGQGLRLIYYSQIVNDFQKGDIAEGYSVSREKKESFPLTVTSAQKNPTAFYLCASSEPGQVLHEQFFGPGTRLTVL.

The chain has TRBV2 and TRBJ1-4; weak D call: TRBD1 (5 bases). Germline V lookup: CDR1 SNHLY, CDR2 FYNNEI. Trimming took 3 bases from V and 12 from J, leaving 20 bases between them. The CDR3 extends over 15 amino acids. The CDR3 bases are TGTGCCAGCAGTGATCGGGGGTTTGTGCCTAGCGAACTGTTTTTT. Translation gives CASSDRGFVPSELFF.

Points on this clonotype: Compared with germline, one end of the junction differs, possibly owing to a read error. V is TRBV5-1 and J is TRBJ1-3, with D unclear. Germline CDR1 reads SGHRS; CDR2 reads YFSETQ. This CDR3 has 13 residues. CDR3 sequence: CASSPRLGNTIYF. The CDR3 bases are TGTGCCAGCAGCCCCCGACTTGGAAACACCATATATTTT.

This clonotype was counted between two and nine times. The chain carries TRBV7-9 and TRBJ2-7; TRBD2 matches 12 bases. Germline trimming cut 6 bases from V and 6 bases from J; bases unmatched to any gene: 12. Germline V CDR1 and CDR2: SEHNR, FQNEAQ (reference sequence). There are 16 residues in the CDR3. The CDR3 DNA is TGTGCCAGCAGAGAGTGGTCTAGCGGGAGGGTCTCCGAGCAGTACTTC. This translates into CASREWSSGRVSEQYF.

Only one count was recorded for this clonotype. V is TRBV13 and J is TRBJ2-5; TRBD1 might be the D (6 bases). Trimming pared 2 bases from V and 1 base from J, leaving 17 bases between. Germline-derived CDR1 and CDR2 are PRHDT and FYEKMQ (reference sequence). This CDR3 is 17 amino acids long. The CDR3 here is CASSLLGDIGTQETQYF. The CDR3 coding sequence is TGTGCCAGCAGCTTACTCGGGGACATTGGAACCCAAGAGACCCAGTACTTC.

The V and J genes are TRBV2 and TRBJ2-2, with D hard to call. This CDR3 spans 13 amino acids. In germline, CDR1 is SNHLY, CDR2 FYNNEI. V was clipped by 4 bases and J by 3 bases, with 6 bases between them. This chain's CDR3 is CASSVKDTGELFF. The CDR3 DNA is TGTGCCAGCAGTGTAAAAGACACCGGGGAGCTGTTTTTT. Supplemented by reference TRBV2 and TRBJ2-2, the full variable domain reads EPEVTQTPSHQVTQMGQEVILRCVPISNHLYFYWYRQILGQKVEFLVSFYNNEISEKSEIFDDQFSVERPDGSNFTLKIRSTKLEDSAMYFCASSVKDTGELFFGEGSRLTVL.